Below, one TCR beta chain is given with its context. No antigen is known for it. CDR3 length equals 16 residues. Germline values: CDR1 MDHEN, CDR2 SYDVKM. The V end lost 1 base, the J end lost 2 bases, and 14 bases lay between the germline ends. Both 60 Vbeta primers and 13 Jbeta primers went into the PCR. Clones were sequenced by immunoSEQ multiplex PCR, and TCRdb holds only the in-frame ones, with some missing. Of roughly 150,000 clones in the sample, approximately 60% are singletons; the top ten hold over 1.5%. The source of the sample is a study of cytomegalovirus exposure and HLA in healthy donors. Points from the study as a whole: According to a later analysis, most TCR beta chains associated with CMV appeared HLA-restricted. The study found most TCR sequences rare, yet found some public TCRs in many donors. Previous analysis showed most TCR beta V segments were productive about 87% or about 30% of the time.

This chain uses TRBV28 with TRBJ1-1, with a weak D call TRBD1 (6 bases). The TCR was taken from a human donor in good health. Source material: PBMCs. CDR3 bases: TGTGCCAGCAGTTTATTGAGCTGGACAGCAAACACTGAAGCTTTCTTT. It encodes CASSLLSWTANTEAFF.